The sequence of this T cell receptor beta chain was determined in a study of blood T cells in healthy people across ages (dated by TCRdb to 2015 to 2017). With regard to the full study: In model experiments, template switching captured roughly one uniquely barcoded TCR beta cDNA molecule for every two T cells. The study measured age-related changes in TCR beta repertoire diversity using deep sequencing normalized with unique cDNA molecular identifiers. The study analyzed two additional independent replicas of 1 million unique cDNA reads from the same blood draw for two donors, one aged 18 to 29 and one aged 80 or older. Donors of different ages were randomly distributed across sequencing lanes to avoid experimental bias. Donors were grouped into four age groups: young (average about 15 years), middle-aged (39), aged (around 60) and long-lived (around 82).

The library was produced with 5' RACE. Sequencing used an Illumina HiSeq 2500. A second 7 to 11 cycle PCR used a sample-barcoded 5' primer and a J-beta primer mix. Each TCR beta cDNA molecule received a unique molecular identifier from a template-switch 5' adaptor carrying 12 random nucleotides. At least 3 million CDR3-containing paired-end reads were obtained from each sample. All of the RNA was converted into first-strand cDNA using the Mint cDNA synthesis kit, with a TRBC-specific oligonucleotide serving as the primer. After uracil-DNA glycosylase treatment, a first 18-cycle PCR used universal primers M1SS and BC2_uni_R on all cDNA. The published analysis was carried out like this. For normalization, 1 million high-quality reads were randomly selected from each sample, with every read carrying a distinct molecular identifier. Reads sharing molecular identifiers were discarded rather than binned into consensus sequences. CDR3 identification, clonotype clustering and error correction used MiTCR with a Q25 quality threshold and the strictest error-elimination algorithm. A nonparametric unseen species model with Euler transformation was used to estimate lower-bound total TCR beta diversity. The public sequencing data were trimmed at Q25 with fastp and processed into clonotypes with MiXCR by TCRdb, which kept only in-frame beta chains. Each entry merges the rows of one CDR3 protein and shows their most common DNA and genes. Clone size and V and J calls follow TCRdb, not the original study. This sample is represented by around 800,000 distinct CDR3 sequences; roughly 44% of them were singletons. Together, the top ten hold approximately 20% of the sample.

Measured from the cysteine to the phenylalanine, the CDR3 is 13 residues long. The CDR3 DNA has 39 bases and is translated from base 1. CDR1 and CDR2, looked up from the germline V gene, are MNHEY and SVGEGT. Trimming removed 3 bases from V and 1 base from J, leaving 6 bases between the germline ends. On this clonotype: No antigen is known for it. The record has no base qualities; no much larger clone is one base away.

Donors were a few dozen systemically healthy Caucasian individuals from Russia aged 6 to 90 years. Each donor gave around 9.5 milliliters of peripheral blood, collected into EDTA-treated Vacutainer tubes. Ficoll-Paque density-gradient centrifugation was used to isolate PBMCs, with at least 6 million per sample. Trizol reagent was used to extract total RNA from PBMCs, with at least 6 micrograms per sample. The percentages of naive CD45RAhigh/CD27high T cells were determined by flow cytometry on a PBMC aliquot from every donor. The full study reports these points: Because the CMV infection status of the donors was unknown, age-related changes in expanded clonotypes may potentially have been confounded. A strong correlation was found between observed TCR beta diversity and the percentage of naive T cells measured by flow cytometry. As age increased, observed TCR beta diversity per million T cells dropped in a roughly linear way, and a significant reduction was already evident by age about 36. Compared with the aged group, the long-lived group had more naive CD4+ T cells, fewer expanded clones and increased TCR diversity, suggesting age selection. Total diversity estimates from one million sequenced T cells were considered lower bounds and underestimates. Since profiling was done on bulk unsorted PBMCs, naive and antigen-experienced compartments could not be conclusively compared.

This clonotype was sampled from a man in his fifties or sixties in good health. Sequenced: blood. This sequence uses TRBV6-2 or TRBV6-3 and TRBJ1-1; no D gene is confidently identified. The bases read TGTGCCAGCAGTTATGGTCCGAACACTGAAGCTTTCTTT. It is translated as CASSYGPNTEAFF.